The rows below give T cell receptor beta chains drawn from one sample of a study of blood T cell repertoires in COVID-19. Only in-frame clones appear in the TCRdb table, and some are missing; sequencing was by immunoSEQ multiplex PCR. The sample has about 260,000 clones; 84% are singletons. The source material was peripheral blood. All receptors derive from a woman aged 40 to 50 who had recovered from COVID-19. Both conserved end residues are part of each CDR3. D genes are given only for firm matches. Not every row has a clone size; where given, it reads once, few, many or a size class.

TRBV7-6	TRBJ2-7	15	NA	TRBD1	CASSPRQGSSYEQYF	TGTGCCAGCAGCCCCCGACAGGGGAGCTCCTACGAGCAGTACTTC
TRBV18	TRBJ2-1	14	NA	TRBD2	CASSRAGDGDEQFF	TGTGCCAGCTCACGAGCGGGGGACGGGGATGAGCAGTTCTTC
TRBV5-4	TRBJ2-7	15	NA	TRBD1	CASSMPGQGNYEQYF	TGTGCCAGCAGCATGCCGGGACAGGGGAACTACGAGCAGTACTTC
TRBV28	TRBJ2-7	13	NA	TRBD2	CAIAGGTSYEQYF	TGTGCCATTGCGGGGGGTACCTCCTACGAGCAGTACTTC
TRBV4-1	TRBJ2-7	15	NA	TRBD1	CASSQGTGGEYEQYF	TGCGCCAGCAGCCAAGGGACAGGGGGCGAGTACGAGCAGTACTTC
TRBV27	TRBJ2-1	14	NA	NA	CASSIRTGRGEQFF	TGTGCCAGCAGTATTCGAACAGGGCGCGGTGAGCAGTTCTTC
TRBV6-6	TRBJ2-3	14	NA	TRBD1	CASSYGQGPDTQYF	TGTGCCAGCAGTTACGGACAGGGCCCAGATACGCAGTATTTT
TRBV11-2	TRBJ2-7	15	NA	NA	CASSLDPYRSGEQYF	TGTGCCAGCAGCTTAGATCCATACAGATCTGGGGAGCAGTACTTC
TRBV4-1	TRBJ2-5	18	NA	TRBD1	CASSQGNTGTGFVETQYF	TGCGCCAGCAGCCAAGGAAACACCGGGACAGGGTTTGTGGAGACCCAGTACTTC
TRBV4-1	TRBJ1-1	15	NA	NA	CASSPGQGALAEAFF	TGCGCCAGCAGCCCCGGCCAAGGGGCTCTCGCTGAAGCTTTCTTT
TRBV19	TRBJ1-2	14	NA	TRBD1	CASSIEGRTGRYTF	TGTGCCAGTAGTATAGAGGGAAGGACAGGACGCTACACCTTC
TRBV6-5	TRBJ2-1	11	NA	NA	CASSFGQLQFF	TGTGCCAGCAGTTTTGGACAGTTGCAGTTCTTC
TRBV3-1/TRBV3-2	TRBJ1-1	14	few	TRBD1	CASSPRDRGTEAFF	TGTGCCAGCAGCCCGCGGGACAGGGGCACTGAAGCTTTCTTT
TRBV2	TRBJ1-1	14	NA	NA	CASSVGGAHTEAFF	TGTGCCAGCAGTGTAGGAGGGGCACACACTGAAGCTTTCTTT
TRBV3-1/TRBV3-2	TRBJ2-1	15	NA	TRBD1	CASHTGGLGVGEQFF	TGTGCCAGTCACACAGGGGGTCTGGGGGTTGGTGAGCAGTTCTTC
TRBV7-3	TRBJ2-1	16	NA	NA	CASSAGGGSSYNEQFF	TGTGCCAGCAGCGCGGGCGGCGGAAGCTCCTACAATGAGCAGTTCTTC
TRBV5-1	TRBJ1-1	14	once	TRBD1	CASSRGQINTEAFF	TGCGCCAGCAGCCGGGGACAGATTAACACTGAAGCTTTCTTT
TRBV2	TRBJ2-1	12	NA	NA	CASNEAYNEQFF	TGTGCCAGCAACGAGGCATACAATGAGCAGTTCTTC
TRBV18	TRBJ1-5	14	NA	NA	CASSAGTSNQPQHF	TGTGCCAGCTCAGCCGGGACAAGCAATCAGCCCCAGCATTTT
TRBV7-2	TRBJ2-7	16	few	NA	CASNDQGPAGAYEQYF	TGTGCCAGCAATGATCAGGGGCCGGCAGGCGCCTACGAGCAGTACTTC
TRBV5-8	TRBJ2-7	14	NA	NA	CASSLSREAYEQYF	TGTGCCAGCAGCTTGTCTAGGGAGGCCTACGAGCAGTACTTC
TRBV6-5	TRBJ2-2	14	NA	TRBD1	CASRQGAGTGELFF	TGTGCCAGCAGGCAGGGGGCAGGCACCGGGGAGCTGTTTTTT
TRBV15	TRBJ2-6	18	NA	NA	CATSSEEGRHRGANVLTF	TGTGCCACCAGCTCGGAGGAGGGTCGTCATCGAGGGGCCAACGTCCTGACTTTC
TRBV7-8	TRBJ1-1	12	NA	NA	CASVHRNTEAFF	TGTGCCAGTGTACATCGGAACACTGAAGCTTTCTTT
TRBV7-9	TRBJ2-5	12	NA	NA	CASSLVEETQYF	TGTGCCAGCAGCTTAGTCGAAGAGACCCAGTACTTC
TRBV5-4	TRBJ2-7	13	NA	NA	CASSRDTQYEQYF	TGTGCCAGCAGCCGGGACACCCAGTACGAGCAGTACTTC
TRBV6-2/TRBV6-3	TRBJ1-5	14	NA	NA	CASSLRHVDQPQHF	TGTGCCAGCAGTTTACGACACGTCGATCAGCCCCAGCATTTT
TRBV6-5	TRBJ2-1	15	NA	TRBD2	CASRGLAGGSDEQFF	TGTGCCAGCAGGGGACTAGCGGGGGGTAGCGATGAGCAGTTCTTC
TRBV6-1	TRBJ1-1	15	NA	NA	CASSEPRGMNTEAFF	TGTGCCAGCAGTGAACCTCGGGGGATGAACACTGAAGCTTTCTTT
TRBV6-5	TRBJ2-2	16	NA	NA	CASSYSSGLPTGELFF	TGTGCCAGCAGTTACTCGAGCGGGCTCCCCACCGGGGAGCTGTTTTTT
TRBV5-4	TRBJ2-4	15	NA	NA	CASSLSGTAKNIQYF	TGTGCCAGCAGCTTAAGCGGAACGGCCAAAAACATTCAGTACTTC
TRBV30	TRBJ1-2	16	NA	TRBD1	CAWSGGPRDRDYGYTF	TGTGCCTGGAGTGGAGGACCCCGGGACAGGGACTATGGCTACACCTTC
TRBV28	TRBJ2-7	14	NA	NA	CASRRQKGVFEQYF	TGTGCCAGCAGAAGACAGAAAGGGGTCTTCGAGCAGTACTTC
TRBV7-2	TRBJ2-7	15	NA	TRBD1	CASSYREGQGNEQYF	TGTGCCAGCAGCTATAGAGAAGGACAGGGTAACGAGCAGTACTTC
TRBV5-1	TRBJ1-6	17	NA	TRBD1	CASSLGQGAGNNSPLHF	TGCGCCAGCAGCTTGGGACAGGGGGCCGGTAATAATTCACCCCTCCACTTT
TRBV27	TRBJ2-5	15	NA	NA	CASRRPPGIQETQYF	TGTGCCAGCAGGCGGCCCCCGGGGATTCAAGAGACCCAGTACTTC
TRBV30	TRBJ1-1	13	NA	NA	CAWILHQRGLGVF	TGTGCCTGGATACTTCATCAGCGCGGTTTAGGAGTCTTT
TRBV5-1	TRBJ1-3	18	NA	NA	CASSLATTHRVSGNTIYF	TGCGCCAGCAGCTTGGCCACGACACACAGGGTGTCTGGAAACACCATATATTTT
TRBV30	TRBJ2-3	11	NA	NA	CAWSIRDTQYF	TGTGCCTGGAGTATTCGGGATACGCAGTATTTT
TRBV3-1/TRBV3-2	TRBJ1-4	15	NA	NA	CASSQRGARHEKLFF	TGTGCCAGCAGCCAGAGAGGTGCAAGGCATGAAAAACTGTTTTTT
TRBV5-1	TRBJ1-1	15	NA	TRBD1	CASSLVGAGGTEAFF	TGCGCCAGCAGCTTGGTCGGGGCAGGGGGAACTGAAGCTTTCTTT
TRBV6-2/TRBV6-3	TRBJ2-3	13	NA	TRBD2	CASSPAGGDTQYF	TGTGCCAGCAGCCCAGCGGGGGGTGATACGCAGTATTTT
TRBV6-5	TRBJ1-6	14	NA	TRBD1	CASRRTGDNSPLHF	TGTGCCAGCAGAAGGACAGGGGATAATTCACCCCTCCACTTT
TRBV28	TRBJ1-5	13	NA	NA	CASSLSGVQPQHF	TGTGCCAGCAGTTTATCAGGGGTTCAGCCCCAGCATTTT
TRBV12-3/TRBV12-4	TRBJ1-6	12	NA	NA	CASRFLGLPLHF	TGTGCCAGCAGGTTCCTAGGATTACCCCTCCACTTT
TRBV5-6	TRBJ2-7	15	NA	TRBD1	CASSLRGTGAYEQYF	TGTGCCAGCAGCTTAAGGGGGACAGGGGCCTACGAGCAGTACTTC